These 2 T cell receptor beta chains share one sample of origin, sequenced in a study of cytomegalovirus exposure and HLA in healthy donors. The PCR had 60 Vbeta and 13 Jbeta primers. Measured with immunoSEQ multiplex PCR; TCRdb has only the in-frame clones, and not every one. The sample shows some 96,000 clones, 64% of them seen only once. The specimen sequenced was PBMCs. The receptors shown here come from a man aged 55 to 70 in good health and CMV-seronegative.

This chain links TRBV6-5 with TRBJ2-2; 8 bases are a match to TRBD2. This CDR3 has 16 residues. The junction had 8 bases not matched to a gene; V was cut back by 2 bases and J by 6 bases. Germline CDR1 and CDR2: MNHEY and SVGAGI. CDR3: CASSYERELKAGELFF. The CDR3 DNA sequence: TGTGCCAGCAGTTACGAGCGGGAGCTCAAAGCCGGGGAGCTGTTTTTT.

The gene calls are TRBV5-1 and TRBJ2-3; tentatively, D is TRBD2 (6 bases). V was cut by 3 bases and J by 1 base, with 12 bases left in between. Looked up from germline, CDR1 is SGHRS and CDR2 is YFSETQ. The CDR3 has 15 residues. This chain's CDR3 is CASSSLAMGTDTQYF. The CDR3, as DNA: TGCGCCAGCAGCTCCCTAGCGATGGGCACAGATACGCAGTATTTT.